The entry that follows covers one TCR beta chain sequence. Preparation of the TCRbeta library involved a method that used unique molecular identifiers. Each CDR3 protein gets one entry after TCRdb re-called the PCR reads with MiXCR. Found here are about 540,000 distinct CDR3 sequences, 18% of them singletons; the top ten hold 3% to 4%. This sample is part of a study of T-cell reconstitution after alpha-beta-depleted transplantation in children. Germline V lookup: CDR1 LGHDT, CDR2 YNNKEL (reference sequence). The CDR3 runs to 14 residues. Deletions cut 0 bases from V and 1 base from J, with 6 bases between.

The source was PBMCs from the stem cell graft donor, collected from the stem cell graft. This sequence originates from a human donor who donated a stem cell graft to a child with acute lymphoblastic leukemia. V is TRBV3-1 and J is TRBJ1-1; no clear D. The CDR3 nucleotides read TGTGCCAGCAGCCAAGATAGCGCGAACACTGAAGCTTTCTTT. It codes for CASSQDSANTEAFF.